The entry below describes one TCR beta chain. The sample belongs to a study of blood T cell repertoires in COVID-19. Study information: Italy, Spain and the United States were the sources of the convalescent and acute COVID-19 samples. PBMCs, B-cell-depleted T cells, or T cells were the source of the cDNA or gDNA that made up the material.

As processed by the authors: Amplification with reference gene primers provided the estimates of nucleated cell counts. Generated by immunoSEQ multiplex PCR, the TCRdb table keeps only in-frame clones and is missing some. That table furnishes V, J and clone size, whereas the DNA furnished D and trimming. Among more than 250,000 clones listed, around 82% were seen once. This TCR was recovered from a woman between 50 and 59 years old with acute or convalescent COVID-19. The sequencing input was peripheral blood.

In DNA, the CDR3 is TGTGCCAGCAGCCATGCTAGCGGGGGTACGACAACACGCACAGATACGCAGTATTTT. Its translation: CASSHASGGTTTRTDTQYF. This chain links TRBV4-2 with TRBJ2-3; 10 bases map to TRBD2. With 3 bases clipped from V and 1 base from J, the junction kept 13 bases outside the gene matches. CDR3 length: 19 amino acids. CDR1 and CDR2 (germline): LGHNA, YNFKEQ.